One and the same sample provided the 5 T cell receptor beta chains below, sequenced in a study of T-cell memory formation after mild COVID-19. From the 5' RACE reads, TCRdb called clonotypes with MiXCR, one entry per CDR3 protein. Altogether hundreds of thousands of distinct CDR3 sequences are present, approximately 16% being singletons, with the ten largest covering roughly 21%. Sequenced material: PBMCs or a T cell subset sorted from them (not recorded which). These receptors all stem from a man younger than 35 who had mild COVID-19 (a few samples of this study predate the infection). Cell type and time point are not known.

In this sample, this clonotype turned up a few times. The chain carries TRBV6-2 or TRBV6-3 and TRBJ1-1; the D is unclear. The V and J ends lost 2 bases and 6 bases respectively, with 10 bases between them. This CDR3 is 13 amino acids long. Germline CDR1 and CDR2: MNHEY and SVGEGT. CDR3 sequence: CASSYAGSPEAFF. In nucleotides, the CDR3 is TGTGCCAGCAGTTACGCGGGGAGTCCTGAAGCTTTCTTT.

The J gene is TRBJ1-2, the V gene TRBV9, with 8 bases aligning to TRBD1. The germline V gene has CDR1 SGDLS and CDR2 YYNGEE. This CDR3 is built from 15 residues. The junction had 6 bases not matched to a gene; V was cut back by 2 bases and J by 3 bases. The CDR3 nucleotides read TGTGCCAGCAGCGTGACAGACAGGGGAGACTATGGCTACACCTTC. Protein product: CASSVTDRGDYGYTF.

This clonotype came up a few times. The rearrangement uses TRBV20-1 and TRBJ2-1; 9 bases fit TRBD1. Trimming took 5 bases from V and 9 from J; bases not matched to a gene: 2. CDR3 length: 11 residues. Per germline, CDR1 DFQATT and CDR2 SNEGSKA (reference sequence). The CDR3 nucleotides are TGCAGTGCTTACAGGGGGCCTGAGCAGTTCTTC. Translation: CSAYRGPEQFF.

By frequency in the sample, this clonotype is medium-sized. The gene calls are TRBV6-2 or TRBV6-3 and TRBJ1-6; a possible D gene is TRBD1 (5 bases). V was cut by 0 bases and J by 9 bases, with 9 bases left in between. From germline, CDR1 is MNHEY and CDR2 SVGEGT. The CDR3 extends over 14 amino acids. CDR3 sequence (DNA): TGTGCCAGCAGTTACTCGGGGGGGACTTCACCCCTCCACTTT. It translates to CASSYSGGTSPLHF.

This clonotype was counted between two and nine times. At one end, the junction sequence differs from germline, possibly due to a read error. The chain combines TRBV29-1 with TRBJ1-3; D might be TRBD1 (5 bases). The germline CDR1 and CDR2 sequences are SQVTM and ANQGSEA. The CDR3 contains 12 residues. As DNA, the CDR3 is TGCAGCGTGGAAGGGGACGGAAACACCATATATTTT. It specifies CSVEGDGNTIYF.